The 3 T cell receptor beta chains below come from one sample, sequenced in a study of blood T cell repertoires in COVID-19. TCRdb's table, derived via immunoSEQ multiplex PCR, lists solely in-frame clones and lacks some. The sample consists of about 250,000 clones, 65% to 80% of them appearing once. The specimen sequenced was peripheral blood. The receptors stem from a woman between 40 and 50 years old with active or convalescent COVID-19.

The gene calls are TRBV18 and TRBJ1-1; 7 bases are a match to TRBD1. From germline, CDR1 is KGHSH and CDR2 LQKENI. The V segment lost 3 bases and the J segment 8 bases; nucleotides outside the gene matches: 6. The CDR3 consists of 13 residues. Here the CDR3 reads CASSPLQGREAFF. CDR3 DNA sequence: TGTGCCAGCTCACCGCTACAGGGGAGAGAAGCTTTCTTT.

The chain is built from TRBV7-2 and TRBJ1-1, with D uncertain. The germline V and J ends were trimmed by 3 bases and 1 base, with 9 bases remaining between them. The V gene's germline CDR1 is SGHTA and CDR2 FQGNSA. This CDR3 spans 14 amino acids. CDR3 nucleotides: TGTGCCAGCAGCTTTTCTCAGGCGAACACTGAAGCTTTCTTT. It specifies CASSFSQANTEAFF.

The chain joins TRBV9 to TRBJ1-1; D possibly corresponds to TRBD1 (6 bases). Looked up from germline, CDR1 is SGDLS and CDR2 is YYNGEE. The CDR3 consists of 16 residues. V lost 3 bases and J lost 1, with 16 bases in between. In DNA, the CDR3 is TGTGCCAGCAGCGCTAGTAGGGCACAGGGGAACACTGAAGCTTTCTTT. This encodes CASSASRAQGNTEAFF.